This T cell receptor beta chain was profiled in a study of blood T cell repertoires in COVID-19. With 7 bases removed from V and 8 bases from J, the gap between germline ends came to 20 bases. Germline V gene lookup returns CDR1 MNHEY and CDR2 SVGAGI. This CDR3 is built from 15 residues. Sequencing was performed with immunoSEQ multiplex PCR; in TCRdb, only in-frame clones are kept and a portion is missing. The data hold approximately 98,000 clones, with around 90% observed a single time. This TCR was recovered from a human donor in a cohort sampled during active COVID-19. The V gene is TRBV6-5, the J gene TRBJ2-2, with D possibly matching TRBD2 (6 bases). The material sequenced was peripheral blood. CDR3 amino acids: CASTYGTLLEGELFF. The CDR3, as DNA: TGTGCCAGCACCTACGGGACTCTCCTGGAAGGGGAGCTGTTTTTT.